This record concerns one T cell receptor (beta chain) sequence. Its target antigen remains unknown. No base quality information exists; no much larger clone differs at one position. Each collaborating institution followed its own protocols to collect whole blood in K2EDTA tubes. For TCRbeta analysis, collaborators shipped samples in one of three forms: frozen whole blood, isolated PBMCs, or DNA extracted from either of those sample types. The germline V gene (reference sequence) sets CDR1 to GTSNPN and CDR2 to SVGIG. V and J are truncated by 0 bases and 10 bases respectively, leaving an intervening sequence of 7 bases. The CDR3 numbers 11 residues from cysteine through phenylalanine. Of all the DNA, just the CDR3 is kept, 33 bases in frame from base 1. TCRbeta CDR3 regions were amplified from genomic DNA by means of the immunoSEQ Assay, a bias-controlled multiplex PCR. The authors processed their data as follows. Nucleated cell counts per sample were estimated from amplification of reference gene primers within the assay. To quantify the absolute abundance of each unique TCRbeta CDR3 rearrangement, sequence reads were collapsed and filtered. For each sample, productive Simpson clonality was calculated as the square root of Simpson's diversity index across productive rearrangements. The table comes from immuneACCESS by way of TCRdb, which keeps in-frame sequences with V and J called. Part of the clones is missing from these tables; in studies checked, under half for an unresolved V gene and the rest for unknown reasons. V and J calls and clone size come straight from that table; D and trimming were deduced from the DNA. The sample table holds 140,000 to 150,000 clones, of which about 87% were seen once. Approximately 6.5% of the sample goes to the ten largest clones.

The sample comes from a study of blood T cell repertoires in COVID-19 (dated by TCRdb to the early 2020s). Regarding the study in general: Samples covering the acute and convalescent phases of COVID-19 were provided by collaborators in the United States, Italy and Spain. HLA class I and class II types, where available, came from metadata supplied by the sample provider rather than from assay-based typing. The prospective study material was composed of cDNA or gDNA derived from T cells, B-cell-depleted T cells, or PBMCs. The repertoires were released in a freely available public database intended as a resource for research on the immune response to SARS-CoV-2. Nearly every sample came with metadata listing a de-identified subject ID, COVID-19 status, age in years and sex. Samples were obtained from the ongoing ImmuneRACE study (first 160 participants) and from 1,254 subjects provided by 6 global collaborators. Subjects who had been exposed to COVID-19, were actively infected with it, or had recovered from it provided the deeply sampled blood TCRbeta repertoires that made up the dataset. What the study reported, not specific to this receptor: The amount of clinical and demographic metadata varied by source and participant and was provided uncurated.

The clonotype was recovered from a man at least 80 years old with acute or convalescent COVID-19. Rearrangement joined TRBV30 to TRBJ2-1; no D segment can be confidently identified. What was sequenced was peripheral blood. The CDR3 amino acid sequence is: CAWSVVEEQFF. The base sequence is TGTGCCTGGAGTGTGGTAGAGGAGCAGTTCTTC.